This note documents a single TCR beta chain sequence. The antigen is undetermined. A J-beta primer mix and a sample-barcoded 5' primer were used in a second PCR of about 7 to 12 cycles. TCRdb processed the 5' RACE reads anew with MiXCR; each CDR3 protein has one entry. Of about 2 million distinct CDR3 sequences listed, around 50% were seen once; the top ten hold approximately 2.1%. V lost 2 bases to trimming and J lost 2 bases, with 11 bases between them. Germline CDR1 MNHEY, CDR2 SMNVEV (reference sequence). The length of the CDR3 is 15 residues. This record comes from a study of blood T cells in healthy people across ages. Study results and caveats: It was not known whether donors were CMV positive (a possible confounder of expanded clonotype changes).

Each sample yielded at least 6 million isolated PBMCs. Extraction yielded at least 6 micrograms of total RNA per sample. The sequence derives from a middle-aged woman in good health. The sequenced sample was blood. The chain is built from TRBV27 and TRBJ2-3; no clear D gene. The DNA of the CDR3 is TGTGCCAGCAGTTTAGGCAACCCCTACACAGATACGCAGTATTTT. This encodes CASSLGNPYTDTQYF.